A selection of T cell receptor beta chains follows, all from one sample in a study of blood T cell repertoires in COVID-19. The table came from immunoSEQ multiplex PCR; TCRdb's copy has only in-frame clones and leaves some out. The sample yields roughly 100,000 clones, 85% seen once. The source material was peripheral blood. The receptors shown here come from a woman aged 70 to 79 with active or convalescent COVID-19. The CDR3 runs from the conserved cysteine through the conserved F or W. The order of the fields is J gene, V gene, clone size, D gene, CDR3 DNA, CDR3 protein. The D gene is left open where the match is weak. Some rows mark clone size as missing; the rest say once, few, many or name a class of expanded clone.

TRBJ2-1,TRBV7-2,.,TRBD1,TGTGCCAGCAGCCTATCCCTGGGGACAGGGGGCTACAATGAGCAGTTCTTC,CASSLSLGTGGYNEQFF
TRBJ1-5,TRBV7-2,.,.,TGTGCCAGCAGCCCCAACTTAAGCAATCAGCCCCAGCATTTT,CASSPNLSNQPQHF
TRBJ1-5,TRBV24-1,.,.,TGTGCCACCAGTGATTTATACGGGAGGTCTCAGCCCCAGCATTTT,CATSDLYGRSQPQHF
TRBJ2-1,TRBV7-9,.,.,TGTGCCAGCAGCGCGGACAGCGATGAGCAGTTCTTC,CASSADSDEQFF
TRBJ1-4,TRBV2,.,.,TGTGCCAGCACCCAGAATGAAAAACTGTTTTTT,CASTQNEKLFF
TRBJ2-3,TRBV2,.,TRBD2,TGTGCCAGCGGAGGGGCTAGCGGGGGCCTTAGCACAGATACGCAGTATTTT,CASGGASGGLSTDTQYF
TRBJ1-5,TRBV4-3,.,.,TGCGCCAGCAGCCAAGATCTGTCGGGGTGGGAAAATCAGCCCCAGCATTTT,CASSQDLSGWENQPQHF
TRBJ1-2,TRBV24-1,.,.,TGTGCCACCAGTGATTACGACAGCTATGGCTACACCTTC,CATSDYDSYGYTF
TRBJ1-2,TRBV28,few,TRBD1,TGTGCCAGCAGTTTACCCGCGGGACAGAACAGCATTCAATTC,CASSLPAGQNSIQF
TRBJ1-5,TRBV27,few,.,TGTGCCAGCAGTACGACAGGATACCAGCCCCAGCATTTT,CASSTTGYQPQHF
TRBJ2-4,TRBV18,.,.,TGTGCCAGCTCACCATCGACAGCCGCCAAAAACATTCAGTACTTC,CASSPSTAAKNIQYF
TRBJ1-5,TRBV28,once,TRBD1,TGTGCCAGCAGTTTCACCGACAGGGGCAGGGGTAATCAGCCCCAGCATTTT,CASSFTDRGRGNQPQHF
TRBJ2-3,TRBV5-4,.,.,TGTGCCAGCAGCCTGGCACTAGAGGCCTCCACAGATACGCAGTATTTT,CASSLALEASTDTQYF
TRBJ1-3,TRBV28,.,TRBD1,TGTGCCACCCGGGACAGGAAGACCGAGAGCTCTGGAAACACCATATATTTT,CATRDRKTESSGNTIYF
TRBJ1-1,TRBV11-2,.,.,TGTGCCAGCAGAAGGGACTTTATGAACACTGAAGCTTTCTTT,CASRRDFMNTEAFF
TRBJ1-5,TRBV5-1,.,.,TGCGCCAGCAGTTCGGGAGCAAGCAATCAGCCCCAGCATTTT,CASSSGASNQPQHF
TRBJ2-1,TRBV6-4,once,TRBD2,TGTGCCAGCAGTGCCACTAGCGGGAGGGGCAATGAGCAGTTCTTC,CASSATSGRGNEQFF
TRBJ2-5,TRBV5-8,.,TRBD2,TGTGCCAGCAGCCCGGGAGGGGTTTCCCAAGAGACCCAGTACTTC,CASSPGGVSQETQYF
TRBJ2-5,TRBV6-5,once,TRBD2,TGTGCCAGCAGTCCACTAGCGGGAGAAGGGACCCAGTACTTC,CASSPLAGEGTQYF
TRBJ2-2,TRBV5-1,.,TRBD1,TGCGCCAGCAGCATGACAGGGGTAGGGGGAACCGGGGAGCTGTTTTTT,CASSMTGVGGTGELFF
TRBJ1-1,TRBV2,.,.,TGTGCCAGCAGGGTTGACACTTACACTGAAGCTTTCTTT,CASRVDTYTEAFF
TRBJ1-1,TRBV19,.,TRBD1,TGTGCCAGTAGTCTCGACAGGGGGCGACTGAACACTGAAGCTTTCTTT,CASSLDRGRLNTEAFF
TRBJ2-7,TRBV14,.,.,TGTGCCAGCAGTAGCTCCCTCCGGGTTTCACAGGGAAGGGGCGAGCAGTACTTC,CASSSSLRVSQGRGEQYF
TRBJ1-6,TRBV28,once,.,TGTGCCAGCAGTTTAGAGACTATACGGGAGTCACCCCTCCACTTT,CASSLETIRESPLHF
TRBJ1-5,TRBV18,few,.,TGTGCCAGCTCACCACCGAGCACTTCAAGCAATCAGCCCCAGCATTTT,CASSPPSTSSNQPQHF
TRBJ1-4,TRBV2,.,TRBD1,TGTGCCAGCAGCCTTGGACAGGGGACTGAAAAACTGTTTTTT,CASSLGQGTEKLFF
TRBJ1-2,TRBV7-9,once,.,TGTGCCAGCAGCTTGGGCAGTCATAATGACTACACCTTC,CASSLGSHNDYTF
TRBJ2-2,TRBV28,.,TRBD1,TGTGCCAGCAGGACAGGGGGGTCTAACACCGGGGAGCTGTTTTTT,CASRTGGSNTGELFF
TRBJ2-3,TRBV11-2,.,TRBD2,TGTGCCAGCAGCATTACCGGGACTAGTGCGGATACGCAGTATTTT,CASSITGTSADTQYF